This entry lists 27 T cell receptor beta chains sequenced from one sample in a study of blood T cell repertoires in COVID-19. Here immunoSEQ multiplex PCR was the method, and the copy in TCRdb shows in-frame clones only, minus some. The data hold a few hundred thousand clones, with around 83% observed a single time. Material for sequencing was PBMCs or T cells enriched from blood (not recorded which). Receptor source: a woman aged 50 to 60 who had recovered from COVID-19.

This clone was recorded once. The chain carries TRBV28 and TRBJ1-5, with D hard to call. Germline V gene sequence: CDR1 MDHEN, CDR2 SYDVKM. Deletions cut 8 bases from V and 3 bases from J, with 2 bases between. The CDR3 is made up of 10 amino acids. This CDR3 reads CASHNQPQHF. CDR3 nucleotides: TGTGCCAGCCACAATCAGCCCCAGCATTTT.

This clone was detected once. The V call is TRBV18, the J call TRBJ1-6, with 12 bases identical to TRBD1. V lost 1 base to trimming and J lost 8 bases; unmatched junction nucleotides: 3. Germline CDR1 is KGHSH and CDR2 is LQKENI. This CDR3 contains 16 residues. CDR3 protein: CASSPLGTGGDSPLHF. The CDR3 DNA sequence: TGTGCCAGCTCACCACTTGGGACAGGGGGCGATTCACCCCTCCACTTT.

V gene TRBV10-3 combines with J gene TRBJ1-3; D remains unclear. The germline V and J ends were trimmed by 2 bases and 2 bases, with 7 bases remaining between them. The CDR3 consists of 14 residues. The germline gives CDR1 ENHRY, CDR2 SYGVKD. The CDR3 here is CAISEAGTGNTIYF. CDR3 sequence (DNA): TGTGCCATCAGTGAGGCGGGGACTGGAAACACCATATATTTT.

The rearrangement uses TRBV5-4 and TRBJ1-4, with TRBD1 as a possible D gene (6 bases). Per germline, CDR1 SGHNT and CDR2 YYREEE (reference sequence). CDR3 length equals 14 residues. Between the trimmed V and J ends, which lost 3 bases and 7 bases, there was a span of 13 bases. The CDR3 is CASSYSGTFEKLFF. CDR3 sequence (DNA): TGTGCCAGCAGCTACTCTGGGACATTTGAAAAACTGTTTTTT.

The chain is built from TRBV7-9 and TRBJ2-1, with TRBD2 identical over 10 bases. This CDR3 comprises 15 residues. V lost 5 bases, J lost 3 bases, and 4 bases stayed unmatched. Germline CDR1 SEHNR, CDR2 FQNEAQ (reference sequence). The CDR3 spells CASSPSGGGYNEQFF. The DNA for the CDR3 is TGTGCCAGCAGCCCCAGCGGGGGGGGCTACAATGAGCAGTTCTTC.

To note about this clone: Distinct nucleotide sequences in the sample also encode this CDR3. The chain joins TRBV5-1 to TRBJ2-3, with a tentative D call TRBD2 (6 bases). Germline CDR1 SGHRS, CDR2 YFSETQ. The V gene lost 3 bases and the J gene lost 1 base, with 12 bases spanning the gap. This CDR3 spans 15 amino acids. CDR3 amino acids: CASSSTGDRTDTQYF. DNA for the CDR3: TGCGCCAGCAGCTCCACGGGGGACCGCACAGATACGCAGTATTTT.

The J gene is TRBJ1-1, the V gene TRBV19; maybe TRBD1 (6 bases). The CDR3 covers 15 residues. V shed 5 bases and J shed 0 bases, with 13 bases lying between them. CDR1 is LNHDA and CDR2 is SQIVND in the germline V gene (reference sequence). CDR3 nucleotides: TGTGCCAGTAGTCCAGGGGTGCTCCTGAACACTGAAGCTTTCTTT. Translation gives CASSPGVLLNTEAFF.

The chain recombines TRBV7-9 with TRBJ1-6; 8 bases are shared with TRBD1. This CDR3 spans 15 amino acids. Germline values: CDR1 SEHNR, CDR2 FQNEAQ (reference sequence). The junction had 4 bases not matched to a gene; V was cut back by 2 bases and J by 7 bases. The CDR3 DNA sequence: TGTGCCAGCAGCTTACCGAGGACAGGGAATTCACCCCTCCACTTT. Translation gives CASSLPRTGNSPLHF.

With respect to this clone: The same CDR3 also results from other DNA sequences found in this sample. The chain couples TRBV5-4 to TRBJ1-2; D may be TRBD1 (5 bases). CDR1 is SGHNT, CDR2 YYREEE, per germline (reference sequence). The V and J ends lost 0 bases and 2 bases respectively, with 8 bases between them. The CDR3 has 14 residues. CDR3 residues: CASSLGGGNYGYTF. The CDR3 nucleotides read TGTGCCAGCAGCTTGGGTGGGGGGAACTATGGCTACACCTTC.

This clone was counted only a few times. V and J are TRBV7-2 and TRBJ2-7, with 11 bases aligning to TRBD2. Germline V CDR1 and CDR2: SGHTA, FQGNSA. The J segment lost 4 bases and the V segment lost 4 bases, leaving 3 bases of the junction unmatched. The CDR3 is 14 residues long. This CDR3 is CASSSTSGTYEQYF. The CDR3 bases are TGTGCCAGCAGCTCGACTAGCGGGACTTACGAGCAGTACTTC.

This sequence joins TRBV11-2 and TRBJ1-1; a possible D gene is TRBD1 (5 bases). The germline CDR1 and CDR2 sequences are SGHAT and FQNNGV. V was cut by 6 bases and J by 10 bases, with 21 bases left in between. There are 14 residues in the CDR3. The CDR3 nucleotides read TGTGCCAGCAGATTTGCAGGGTCCGTTAGGAGAGCTTTCTTT. It encodes CASRFAGSVRRAFF.

In regard to this clone: The same CDR3 can be traced to other DNA sequences in this sample. This rearrangement joins TRBV12-3 or TRBV12-4 to TRBJ1-1; D not resolved. The CDR3 spans 13 residues. V dropped 1 base and J dropped 1 base, with 4 bases sitting between them. The CDR3 region is CASSLGGNTEAFF. The CDR3 region has the DNA TGTGCCAGCAGTTTAGGAGGGAACACTGAAGCTTTCTTT.

The chain is built from TRBV15 and TRBJ2-3; D is possibly TRBD1 (5 bases). The CDR3 totals 14 residues. Germline CDR1 and CDR2: LNHNV and YYDKDF (reference sequence). The V end lost 8 bases, the J end lost 2 bases, and 14 bases lay between the germline ends. CDR3 in amino acids: CATEASGSTDTQYF. The CDR3, as DNA: TGTGCCACCGAGGCGTCAGGGTCCACAGATACGCAGTATTTT.

This clone was counted once. The chain uses TRBV6-6 and TRBJ2-5, with 11 positions matching TRBD2. The germline V gene encodes CDR1 MNHNY and CDR2 SVGAGI (reference sequence). After removal of 0 bases from V and 4 bases from J, the junction contained 4 bases not matched to a gene. The CDR3 extends over 16 amino acids. CDR3 residues: CASSYSLSGGAETQYF. DNA for the CDR3: TGTGCCAGCAGTTACTCGCTTAGCGGGGGGGCAGAGACCCAGTACTTC.

The rearrangement links TRBV20-1 to TRBJ2-7, with no clear D. Per germline, CDR1 DFQATT and CDR2 SNEGSKA (reference sequence). CDR3 length: 12 residues. The V and J ends lost 3 bases and 2 bases respectively, with 8 bases between them. The chain's CDR3 is CSASLGAYEQYF. In nucleotides, the CDR3 is TGCAGTGCTAGTCTAGGAGCCTACGAGCAGTACTTC.

This clone was recorded many times. The chain carries TRBV3-1 (or the pseudogene TRBV3-2) and TRBJ1-2; 7 nucleotides align to TRBD1. With 4 bases clipped from V and 2 bases from J, the junction kept 1 base outside the gene matches. The CDR3 is 13 amino acids. Germline V gene sequence: CDR1 LGHDT, CDR2 YNNKEL (reference sequence). The chain's CDR3 is CASSPGQNYGYTF. The DNA for the CDR3 is TGTGCCAGCAGCCCGGGACAGAACTATGGCTACACCTTC.

This clone was recorded a few times. V and J are TRBV3-1 (or the pseudogene TRBV3-2) and TRBJ2-1; 7 bases line up with TRBD2. The V gene's germline CDR1 is LGHDT and CDR2 YNNKEL (reference sequence). Unmatched junction bases numbered 11, after V lost 6 bases and J lost 3 bases. The CDR3 spans 16 residues. The CDR3 here is CASRPGLAGDYNEQFF. The CDR3 DNA sequence: TGTGCCAGCAGACCTGGCCTGGCGGGGGACTACAATGAGCAGTTCTTC.

A word on this clone: An end of the junction does not agree with germline; a read error may underlie this. The chain joins TRBV2 to TRBJ1-5; 8 positions agree with TRBD1. This CDR3 contains 14 residues. The germline gives CDR1 SNHLY, CDR2 FYNNEI. In DNA, the CDR3 is TGTGCCTGCAGCGACCAGGGGGCGAGGGAGCCCCAGCATTTT. Its protein product is CACSDQGAREPQHF.

The chain couples TRBV6-5 to TRBJ1-2; 7 bases line up with TRBD1. The CDR3 is 14 amino acids. Germline V lookup: CDR1 MNHEY, CDR2 SVGAGI. J gave up 4 bases and V 7 bases, and 9 bases lay outside the gene matches. The CDR3 bases are TGTGCCAGCATGCAGGGGGACACCTCCTATGGCTACACCTTC. Amino acid sequence: CASMQGDTSYGYTF.

This chain joins TRBV18 and TRBJ2-5; weak D call: TRBD2 (5 bases). This CDR3 has 14 amino acids. CDR1 is KGHSH and CDR2 is LQKENI in the germline V gene. Trimming stripped 3 bases from V and 4 bases from J, with 12 bases between. The CDR3 region has the DNA TGTGCCAGCTCACCTCCGCTAGCACGAGAGACCCAGTACTTC. This gives the protein CASSPPLARETQYF. The variable domain in full, with the rest retrieved from reference TRBV18 and TRBJ2-5, is NAGVMQNPRHLVRRRGQEARLRCSPMKGHSHVYWYRQLPEEGLKFMVYLQKENIIDESGMPKERFSAEFPKEGPSILRIQQVVRGDSAAYFCASSPPLARETQYFGPGTRLLVL.

The CDR3 here is CASSPSGSLTDTQYF. The CDR3 nucleotides are TGTGCCAGCAGCCCGAGCGGGAGTTTGACAGATACGCAGTATTTT. The rearrangement joins TRBV7-2 to TRBJ2-3; 8 bases are a match to TRBD2. Trimming removed 5 bases from V and 3 bases from J; junction bases left unmatched: 7. CDR3 size: 15 residues. CDR1 is SGHTA and CDR2 is FQGNSA in the germline V gene.

The V call is TRBV13, the J call TRBJ2-7, with 7 nucleotides matching TRBD1. The trim removed 4 bases at V and 3 bases at J, leaving 9 bases unmatched. This CDR3 is 15 amino acids long. Looked up from germline, CDR1 is PRHDT and CDR2 is FYEKMQ (reference sequence). CDR3 coding DNA: TGTGCCAGCAGCTCCCCCGGGACAGCGGTCTACGAGCAGTACTTC. Translated: CASSSPGTAVYEQYF.

J is TRBJ2-1 and V is TRBV4-1; TRBD2 is a possible D gene (6 bases). The germline gives CDR1 MGHRA, CDR2 YSYEKL. V lost 0 bases, J lost 4 bases, and 19 bases lay in between. The CDR3 runs 18 residues. Here the CDR3 reads CASSQDHPRRALYNEQFF. The CDR3 nucleotides are TGCGCCAGCAGCCAAGATCATCCACGGAGGGCCCTATACAATGAGCAGTTCTTC.

The rearrangement joins TRBV6-2 or TRBV6-3 to TRBJ2-7; tentative D call: TRBD1 (5 bases). Germline V gene data show CDR1 as MNHEY and CDR2 as SVGEGT. V shed 5 bases and J shed 3 bases, with 5 bases lying between them. This CDR3 has 11 amino acids. The CDR3 reads CASSDSYEQYF. CDR3 in DNA: TGTGCCAGCAGTGACAGCTACGAGCAGTACTTC.

In this sample, this clone turned up a few times. V and J are TRBV5-4 and TRBJ2-3; maybe TRBD2 (7 bases). The CDR3 spans 14 residues. The V gene lost 9 bases and the J gene lost 2 bases, with 16 bases spanning the gap. Per the germline V gene, CDR1 is SGHNT and CDR2 is YYREEE (reference sequence). CDR3 coding DNA: TGTGCCACCAAAAGGGGGGGGTTCACAGATACGCAGTATTTT. Translation: CATKRGGFTDTQYF. Combining the CDR3 with reference TRBV5-4 and TRBJ2-3 gives the whole variable domain ETGVTQSPTHLIKTRGQQVTLRCSSQSGHNTVSWYQQALGQGPQFIFQYYREEENGRGNFPPRFSGLQFPNYSSELNVNALELDDSALYLCATKRGGFTDTQYFGPGTRLTVL.

This clone showed up just a few times. The chain carries TRBV6-5 and TRBJ2-1; 9 nucleotides agree with TRBD2. CDR1 and CDR2 from the germline V gene are MNHEY and SVGAGI. J lost 5 bases, V lost 4 bases, and 9 bases had no gene match. The CDR3 has 16 residues. CDR3 DNA sequence: TGTGCCAGCAGTTCCCTGACTAGCGGAGATAACAATGAGCAGTTCTTC. It is translated as CASSSLTSGDNNEQFF.

This chain links TRBV7-9 with TRBJ2-5; 7 bases align to TRBD1. Germline V lookup: CDR1 SEHNR, CDR2 FQNEAQ (reference sequence). Unmatched junction bases numbered 10, after V lost 3 bases and J lost 3 bases. The CDR3 is 16 amino acids. CDR3 bases: TGTGCCAGCAGCTTTGACCCGGGACAGCGCGAAGAGACCCAGTACTTC. Translation: CASSFDPGQREETQYF. The whole variable domain, remainder taken from reference TRBV7-9 and TRBJ2-5, is DTGVSQNPRHKITKRGQNVTFRCDPISEHNRLYWYRQTLGQGPEFLTYFQNEAQLEKSRLLSDRFSAERPKGSFSTLEIQRTEQGDSAMYLCASSFDPGQREETQYFGPGTRLLVL.